This section outlines one TCR beta chain sequence together with its context. Some clones are missing from TCRdb's copy, which holds only in-frame ones; the method was immunoSEQ multiplex PCR. The sample has tens of thousands of clones, around 84% seen once. The data were taken from a study of blood T cell repertoires in COVID-19. J was trimmed by 1 base and V by 6 bases; bases with no gene match: 8. Germline-derived CDR1 and CDR2 are SGHTS and YDEGEE. The CDR3 has 15 amino acids. The sample taken for sequencing was peripheral blood. The sequence was collected from a human donor with active COVID-19. The donor label of this sample is uncertain. The chain combines TRBV5-8 with TRBJ2-5; 8 nucleotides agree with TRBD2. The CDR3 nucleotides are TGTGCCAGCATGAATCGGGGGGGTGCCCAAGAGACCCAGTACTTC. Its protein product is CASMNRGGAQETQYF.